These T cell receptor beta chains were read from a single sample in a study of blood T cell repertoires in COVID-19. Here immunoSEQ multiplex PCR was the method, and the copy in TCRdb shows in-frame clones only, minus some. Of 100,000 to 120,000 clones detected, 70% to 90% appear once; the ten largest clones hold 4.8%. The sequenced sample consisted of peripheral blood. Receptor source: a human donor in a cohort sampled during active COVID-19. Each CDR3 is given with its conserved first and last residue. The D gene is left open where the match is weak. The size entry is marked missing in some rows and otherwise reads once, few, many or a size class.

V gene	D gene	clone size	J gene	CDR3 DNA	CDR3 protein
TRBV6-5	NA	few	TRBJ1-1	TGTGCCAGCCAGATGAACACTGAAGCTTTCTTT	CASQMNTEAFF
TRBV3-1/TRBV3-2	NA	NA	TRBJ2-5	TGTGCCAGCAGCCAAGATTCAGGGGAGACCCAGTACTTC	CASSQDSGETQYF
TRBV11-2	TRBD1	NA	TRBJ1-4	TGTGCCAGCAGCTTTCGGACAGGGGATAATGAAAAACTGTTTTTT	CASSFRTGDNEKLFF
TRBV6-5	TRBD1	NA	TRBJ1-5	TGTGCCAGCAGTAGAGACAGGGGACCCAATCAACCCCAGCATTTT	CASSRDRGPNQPQHF
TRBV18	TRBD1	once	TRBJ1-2	TGTGCCAGCTCGATCCTAAGGGACAGCTATGGCTACACCTTC	CASSILRDSYGYTF
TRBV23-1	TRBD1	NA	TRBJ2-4	TGCGCCAGCAGTCGACCAGGGGGATTAGCCAAAAACATTCAGTACTTC	CASSRPGGLAKNIQYF
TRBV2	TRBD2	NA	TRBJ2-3	TGTGCCAGCAGTCGGGAGACTAGCGGGGCAGGAGATACGCAGTATTTT	CASSRETSGAGDTQYF
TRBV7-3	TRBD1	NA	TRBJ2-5	TGTGCCAGCAGCTCCCGACAGGGGGCGCATGAGACCCAGTACTTC	CASSSRQGAHETQYF
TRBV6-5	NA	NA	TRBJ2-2	TGTGCCAGCAGTTACTCCGGGGTAGGAGGGACCGGGGAGCTGTTTTTT	CASSYSGVGGTGELFF
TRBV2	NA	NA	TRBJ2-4	TGTGCCAGCAGTGATGTCAGTGGCAAAAACATTCAGTACTTC	CASSDVSGKNIQYF
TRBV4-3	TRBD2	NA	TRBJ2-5	TGCGCCAGCAGCCAAGACACTGGGACTAGCGGACTAGAGACCCAGTACTTC	CASSQDTGTSGLETQYF
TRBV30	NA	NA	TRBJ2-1	TGTGCCTGGAGTGTAGGAGCGAATGAGCAGTTCTTC	CAWSVGANEQFF
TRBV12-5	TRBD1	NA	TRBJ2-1	TGTGCTAGTCTCCGGGACAGGGCTTACAATGAGCAGTTCTTC	CASLRDRAYNEQFF
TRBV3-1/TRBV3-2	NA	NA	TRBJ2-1	TGTGCCAGCAGCCTAAGACGGCAGGGGCGAAATGAGCAGTTCTTC	CASSLRRQGRNEQFF
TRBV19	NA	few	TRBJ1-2	TGTGCCAGTAGTATTGGAGACTATGGCTACACCTTC	CASSIGDYGYTF
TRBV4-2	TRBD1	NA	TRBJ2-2	TGTGCCAGCAGCCGTGACCGGGACAGGAACACCGGGGAGCTGTTTTTT	CASSRDRDRNTGELFF
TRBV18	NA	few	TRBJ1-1	TGTGCCAGCTCACTCAGGGGCGCTGAAGCTTTCTTT	CASSLRGAEAFF
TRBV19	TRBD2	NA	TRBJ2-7	TGTGCCAGTAGTACCGCGGGACTAGCGGAGGGGGAGCAGTACTTC	CASSTAGLAEGEQYF
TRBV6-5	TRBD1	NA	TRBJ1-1	TGTGCCAGCAGTTACCGGGACAGGGGCACTGAAGCTTTCTTT	CASSYRDRGTEAFF
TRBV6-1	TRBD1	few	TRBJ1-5	TGTGCCAGCAGTGACCAACGGACAGGTTCTCAGCCCCAGCATTTT	CASSDQRTGSQPQHF
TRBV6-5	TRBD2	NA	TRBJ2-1	TGTGCCAGCAGGTCTAGCGGACACAATGAGCAGTTCTTC	CASRSSGHNEQFF
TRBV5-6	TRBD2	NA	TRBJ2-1	TGTGCCAGCAGCTTCCGGACTAGCGGGAGCTCCTACAATGAGCAGTTCTTC	CASSFRTSGSSYNEQFF
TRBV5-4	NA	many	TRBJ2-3	TGTGCCAGCAGCTTGAGGGCAGGGATTCTGGGCACAGATACGCAGTATTTT	CASSLRAGILGTDTQYF
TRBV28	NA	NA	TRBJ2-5	TGTGCCAGCAGTTTTAATCAGGCGAGCTTTCAAGAGACCCAGTACTTC	CASSFNQASFQETQYF
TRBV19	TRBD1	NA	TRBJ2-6	TGTGCCAGTACAAGGACCGGGACAGGGGACGTCCTGACTTTC	CASTRTGTGDVLTF
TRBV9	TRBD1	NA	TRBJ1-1	TGTGCCAGCAGCACAGGGACAGGGACCGCTGAAGCTTTCTTT	CASSTGTGTAEAFF
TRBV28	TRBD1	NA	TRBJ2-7	TGTGCCAGCAGTTTCAGAGGACAGGGTCTGGAGCAGTACTTC	CASSFRGQGLEQYF
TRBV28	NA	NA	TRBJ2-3	TGTGCCAGCAGCACAAACAGCAAACGCACAGATACGCAGTATTTT	CASSTNSKRTDTQYF
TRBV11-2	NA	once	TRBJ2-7	TGTGCCAGCAGTAAAAGTTTTAGTTGGAGTGAGGGGCAGTACTTC	CASSKSFSWSEGQYF
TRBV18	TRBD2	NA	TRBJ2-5	TGTGCCAGCTCACCCGCGGGGGAAGAGACCCAGTACTTC	CASSPAGEETQYF
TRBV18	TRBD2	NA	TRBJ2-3	TGTGCCAGCTCACGGACTAGCGGGTTCACAGATACGCAGTATTTT	CASSRTSGFTDTQYF
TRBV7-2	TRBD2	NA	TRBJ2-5	TGTGCCAGCAGCAGCAATACAGCGGGAGGGCAGTACTTC	CASSSNTAGGQYF
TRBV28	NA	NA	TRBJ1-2	TGTGCCAGCAGTTCTCCTTCAGAAAAATATGGCTACACCTTC	CASSSPSEKYGYTF
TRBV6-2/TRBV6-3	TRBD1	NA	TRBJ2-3	TGTGCCAGCAGTCCCGGGACAGGGTCGGGCACAGATACGCAGTATTTT	CASSPGTGSGTDTQYF
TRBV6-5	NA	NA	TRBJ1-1	TGTGCCAGCAGTAACAGGCAGAACACTGAAGCTTTCTTT	CASSNRQNTEAFF
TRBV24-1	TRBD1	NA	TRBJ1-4	TGTGCCACCCAAGGGACAGGGGATGGGAGTGAAAAACTGTTTTTT	CATQGTGDGSEKLFF
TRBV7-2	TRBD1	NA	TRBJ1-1	TGTGCCAGCAGCTTAGAGGGGACAGGGGGCTTTCTAGCTTTCTTT	CASSLEGTGGFLAFF
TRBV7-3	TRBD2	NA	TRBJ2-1	TGTGCCAGCTCTCTCCTGGGCCCGGGGGGGGAGCAGTTCTTC	CASSLLGPGGEQFF
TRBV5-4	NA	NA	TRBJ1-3	TGTGCCAGCAGCTTGGATAAACACGGAAACACCATATATTTT	CASSLDKHGNTIYF
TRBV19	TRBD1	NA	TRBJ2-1	TGTGCCAGTAGAGAGGGGGCTCGCACCTACAATGAGCAGTTCTTC	CASREGARTYNEQFF
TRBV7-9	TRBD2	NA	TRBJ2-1	TGTGCCAGCAGCTTAGTTTGGGGGAGGGCCGGGAATGAGCAGTTCTTC	CASSLVWGRAGNEQFF
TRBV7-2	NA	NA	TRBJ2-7	TGTGCCAGCAGCCGTTACCGGGACAACTACGAGCAGTACTTC	CASSRYRDNYEQYF
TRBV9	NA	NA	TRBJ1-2	TGTGCCAGCAGCGTAGAACAGGCCCCATATGGCTACACCTTC	CASSVEQAPYGYTF
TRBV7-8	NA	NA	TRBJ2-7	TGTGCCAGCAGCTTATGGGACTCGACGCCCTACGAGCAGTACTTC	CASSLWDSTPYEQYF
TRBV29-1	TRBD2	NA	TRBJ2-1	TGCAGCGTGGTCGGGGGGGGCAATGAGCAGTTCTTC	CSVVGGGNEQFF
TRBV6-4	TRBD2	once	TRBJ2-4	TGTGCCAGCAGTGACTCAACTAGCGGTGGGAACATTCAGTACTTC	CASSDSTSGGNIQYF
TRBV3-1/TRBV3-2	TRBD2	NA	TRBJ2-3	TGTGCCAGCAGCCAGGGGACTAGCGGGGCCACAGATACGCAGTATTTT	CASSQGTSGATDTQYF
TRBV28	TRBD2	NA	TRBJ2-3	TGTGCCAGCAGTTTATACCTGTTGAGCGGGGCTAGCACAGATACGCAGTATTTT	CASSLYLLSGASTDTQYF